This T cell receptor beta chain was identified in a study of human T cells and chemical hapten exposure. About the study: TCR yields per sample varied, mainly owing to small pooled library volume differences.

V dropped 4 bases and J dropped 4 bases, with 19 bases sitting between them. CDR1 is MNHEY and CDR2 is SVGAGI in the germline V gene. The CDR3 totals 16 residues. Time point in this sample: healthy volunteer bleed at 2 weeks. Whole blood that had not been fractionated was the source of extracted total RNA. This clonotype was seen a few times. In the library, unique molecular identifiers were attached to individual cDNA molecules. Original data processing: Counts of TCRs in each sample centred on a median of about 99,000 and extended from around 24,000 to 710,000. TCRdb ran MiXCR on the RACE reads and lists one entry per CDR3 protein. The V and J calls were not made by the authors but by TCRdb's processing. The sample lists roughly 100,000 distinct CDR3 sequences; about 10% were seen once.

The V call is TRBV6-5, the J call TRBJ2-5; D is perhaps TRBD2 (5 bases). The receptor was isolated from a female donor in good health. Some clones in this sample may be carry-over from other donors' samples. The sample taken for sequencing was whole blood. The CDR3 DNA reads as TGTGCCAGCAGTTTTTCCCCGCTAGCTTGGGGAGAGACCCAGTACTTC. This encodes CASSFSPLAWGETQYF.